The 30 T cell receptor beta chains in this list originate from one sample, sequenced in a study of cytomegalovirus exposure and HLA in healthy donors. The PCR had 60 Vbeta and 13 Jbeta primers. Using immunoSEQ multiplex PCR, the repertoire was profiled, and TCRdb retains in-frame clones only, with some absent. The table lists around 85,000 clones, around four fifths of them singletons. The sample taken for sequencing was PBMCs. The receptors were gathered from a man younger than 40 in good health and CMV-seronegative.

V gene TRBV7-9 combines with J gene TRBJ2-3; tentative D call: TRBD1 (5 bases). V lost 3 bases, J lost 1 base, and 8 bases lay in between. The CDR3 loop spans 14 amino acids. Per the germline V gene, CDR1 is SEHNR and CDR2 is FQNEAQ (reference sequence). The CDR3 loop reads CASSLDIGTDTQYF. CDR3 DNA: TGTGCCAGCAGCTTGGACATAGGCACAGATACGCAGTATTTT.

The J gene is TRBJ1-5, the V gene TRBV7-2; 7 bases align to TRBD1. Germline V gene data show CDR1 as SGHTA and CDR2 as FQGNSA. There are 16 residues in the CDR3. V lost 3 bases to trimming and J lost 2 bases; unmatched junction nucleotides: 7. CDR3 protein: CASSFEGARGNQPQHF. CDR3 DNA: TGTGCCAGCAGCTTCGAGGGGGCGCGGGGCAATCAGCCCCAGCATTTT. Together with reference TRBV7-2 and TRBJ1-5, the CDR3 gives the full variable domain: GAGVSQSPSNKVTEKGKDVELRCDPISGHTALYWYRQSLGQGLEFLIYFQGNSAPDKSGLPSDRFSAERTGGSVSTLTIQRTQQEDSAVYLCASSFEGARGNQPQHFGDGTRLSIL.

This clone came up once. The rearrangement joins TRBV10-1 to TRBJ2-3; TRBD2 aligns across 10 bases. The CDR3 is made up of 14 amino acids. V was clipped by 7 bases and J by 5 bases; unmatched bases: 6. CDR1 is WNHNN and CDR2 is SYGVQD in the germline V gene (reference sequence). In nucleotides, the CDR3 is TGCGCCAGCAAAGGGACTAGCGCGGGAGATACGCAGTATTTT. The encoded protein is CASKGTSAGDTQYF.

The rearrangement links TRBV27 to TRBJ1-3; no clear D. The CDR3 covers 15 residues. CDR1 and CDR2 from the germline V gene are MNHEY and SMNVEV (reference sequence). Trimming cost V 5 bases and J 0 bases, with 11 bases left between them. CDR3 sequence reads: CASSQGGSSGNTIYF. DNA of the CDR3: TGTGCCAGCAGTCAAGGCGGATCCTCTGGAAACACCATATATTTT.

The chain joins TRBV20-1 to TRBJ1-2; TRBD1 is a possible D gene (6 bases). The CDR3 is 11 amino acids. The germline V and J ends were trimmed by 5 bases and 7 bases, with 11 bases remaining between them. In germline, CDR1 is DFQATT, CDR2 SNEGSKA (reference sequence). In DNA form, the CDR3 reads TGCAGTGCTTTACAGGGTGGTGGCTACACCTTC. The encoded protein is CSALQGGGYTF.

This clone came up once. V is TRBV7-8 and J is TRBJ2-1; the match to TRBD2 covers 7 bases. Trimming took 3 bases from V and 0 from J; bases not matched to a gene: 17. Germline lookup yields CDR1 SGHVS and CDR2 FQNEAQ. CDR3 length equals 20 residues. CDR3 in DNA: TGTGCCAGCAGCTTGGGGCAGGCTGGGTGGCGGGGGAGCTCCTACAATGAGCAGTTCTTC. Residues: CASSLGQAGWRGSSYNEQFF.

This clone was counted a few times. This chain links TRBV30 with TRBJ2-7; maybe TRBD1 (5 bases). This CDR3 is 13 amino acids long. Trimming removed 5 bases from V and 1 base from J, with 12 bases in between. Looked up from germline, CDR1 is GTSNPN and CDR2 is SVGIG (reference sequence). CDR3 in DNA: TGTGCCTGGGTAAAACAGGTTTCCTACGAGCAGTACTTC. This translates into CAWVKQVSYEQYF.

V usage is TRBV11-3 and J usage is TRBJ2-1; 7 bases are a match to TRBD2. V was pared by 0 bases and J by 1 base, with 3 bases of the junction left unmatched. The CDR3 sequence is 16 residues long. From germline, CDR1 is SGHNT and CDR2 YENEEA. The CDR3 protein is CASSLELGGSYNEQFF. The CDR3 bases are TGTGCCAGCAGCTTAGAACTCGGGGGGTCCTACAATGAGCAGTTCTTC.

This clone was seen repeatedly, ten times or more. The chain couples TRBV6-4 to TRBJ2-1, with 10 bases lining up with TRBD2. V was clipped by 2 bases and J by 2 bases; unmatched bases: 0. The CDR3 covers 15 residues. Looked up from germline, CDR1 is MRHNA and CDR2 is SNTAGT. The CDR3 DNA is TGTGCCAGCAGTGACAGCGGGGGGGCCTACAATGAGCAGTTCTTC. Translation: CASSDSGGAYNEQFF.

The chain recombines TRBV19 with TRBJ2-2; D unresolved. From germline, CDR1 is LNHDA and CDR2 SQIVND (reference sequence). Trimming shortened V by 2 bases and J by 4 bases, and 8 bases separated the two germline ends. The CDR3 is 14 amino acids. CDR3 protein: CASSISPGTGELFF. The CDR3 DNA reads TGTGCCAGTAGTATATCCCCCGGCACCGGGGAGCTGTTTTTT.

This chain joins TRBV2 and TRBJ2-5; D is possibly TRBD1 (6 bases). In germline, CDR1 is SNHLY, CDR2 FYNNEI. The CDR3 contains 13 residues. V was cut by 4 bases and J by 3 bases, with 9 bases left in between. The CDR3 here is CASSGNREETQYF. CDR3 bases: TGTGCCAGCAGTGGGAACAGGGAAGAGACCCAGTACTTC.

This chain links TRBV4-2 with TRBJ2-3; 8 nucleotides align to TRBD2. Germline values: CDR1 LGHNA, CDR2 YNFKEQ. Trimming cost V 0 bases and J 3 bases; bases outside gene matches: 5. The CDR3 has 16 residues. CDR3 region: CASSQESGGGTDTQYF. In nucleotides, the CDR3 is TGTGCCAGCAGCCAAGAGAGCGGGGGAGGAACAGATACGCAGTATTTT.

The gene calls are TRBV5-1 and TRBJ2-6, with D uncertain. CDR3 length equals 15 residues. Germline V gene sequence: CDR1 SGHRS, CDR2 YFSETQ. Trimming left V 0 bases short and J 0 bases short, with 4 bases between. In DNA form, the CDR3 reads TGCGCCAGCAGCTTGGACGGCTCTGGGGCCAACGTCCTGACTTTC. As protein: CASSLDGSGANVLTF. Looking up the rest from reference TRBV5-1 and TRBJ2-6 gives the full variable domain: KAGVTQTPRYLIKTRGQQVTLSCSPISGHRSVSWYQQTPGQGLQFLFEYFSETQRNKGNFPGRFSGRQFSNSRSEMNVSTLELGDSALYLCASSLDGSGANVLTFGAGSRLTVL.

The chain employs TRBV6-1 and TRBJ1-2; TRBD1 aligns across 7 bases. The germline gives CDR1 MNHNS, CDR2 SASEGT. The CDR3 contains 13 residues. After removal of 6 bases from V and 4 bases from J, the junction contained 5 bases not matched to a gene. DNA of the CDR3: TGTGCCAGCAGGGTGGGACAGCTCTATGGCTACACCTTC. Its protein is CASRVGQLYGYTF.

This clone was counted a single time. The V call is TRBV6-1, the J call TRBJ2-5; D is uncertain. The J call is doubtful: the DNA matches TRBJ2-7 better. The germline gives CDR1 MNHNS, CDR2 SASEGT. The CDR3 is 11 amino acids. The DNA for the CDR3 is TGTGCCAGCAGGAGTGTGTACGAGCAGTACTTC. It translates to CASRSVYEQYF.

The rearrangement uses TRBV4-2 and TRBJ1-2; no clear D gene. The germline V and J ends were trimmed by 0 bases and 3 bases, with 17 bases remaining between them. Germline CDR1 reads LGHNA; CDR2 reads YNFKEQ. The CDR3 has 17 residues. In DNA form, the CDR3 reads TGTGCCAGCAGCCAAGATCCAGAGGATTACGTTTACTATGGCTACACCTTC. Translating it yields CASSQDPEDYVYYGYTF.

The chain combines TRBV6-4 with TRBJ2-1; D not certain. Germline loops: CDR1 MRHNA, CDR2 SNTAGT. Trimming took off 0 bases at V and 5 bases at J, with 5 bases between the two ends. The CDR3 loop spans 13 amino acids. In DNA, the CDR3 is TGTGCCAGCAGTGACTCGACAAACAATGAGCAGTTCTTC. This sequence encodes CASSDSTNNEQFF.

This chain links TRBV6-1 with TRBJ2-7; 10 nucleotides match TRBD1. J lost 6 bases, V lost 7 bases, and 9 bases had no gene match. The CDR3 loop spans 14 amino acids. Germline values: CDR1 MNHNS, CDR2 SASEGT. CDR3 DNA: TGTGCCAGCATACCGGGACAGGGGTTCGGCGAGCAGTACTTC. Translated: CASIPGQGFGEQYF.

This clone appeared a single time. The V call is TRBV30, the J call TRBJ2-3; 7 bases are shared with TRBD2. CDR3 length: 15 residues. The V gene's germline CDR1 is GTSNPN and CDR2 SVGIG (reference sequence). V lost 0 bases and J lost 3; bases outside the gene matches: 6. This CDR3 reads CAWSVMGGMTDTQYF. CDR3 DNA: TGTGCCTGGAGTGTAATGGGAGGGATGACAGATACGCAGTATTTT.

This rearrangement joins TRBV9 to TRBJ2-3; 8 positions agree with TRBD2. The CDR3 consists of 13 residues. Germline V CDR1 and CDR2: SGDLS, YYNGEE. The V segment lost 0 bases and the J segment 10 bases; nucleotides outside the gene matches: 4. For the CDR3, the DNA is TGTGCCAGCAGCGTAGTGGAGACTAGCGCGCAGTATTTT. The encoded protein is CASSVVETSAQYF. The whole variable domain, filled in from reference TRBV9 and TRBJ2-3, reads DSGVTQTPKHLITATGQRVTLRCSPRSGDLSVYWYQQSLDQGLQFLIQYYNGEERAKGNILERFSAQQFPDLHSELNLSSLELGDSALYFCASSVVETSAQYFGPGTRLTVL.

This chain joins TRBV6-1 and TRBJ2-3; maybe TRBD1 (6 bases). The germline gives CDR1 MNHNS, CDR2 SASEGT. The CDR3 loop spans 14 amino acids. The V gene lost 6 bases and the J gene lost 0 bases, with 10 bases spanning the gap. CDR3 sequence reads: CASSRDTSTDTQYF. CDR3 nucleotide sequence: TGTGCCAGCAGCCGGGACACTAGCACAGATACGCAGTATTTT.

The rearrangement uses TRBV30 and TRBJ2-1; D is possibly TRBD1 (6 bases). Germline V lookup: CDR1 GTSNPN, CDR2 SVGIG (reference sequence). V gave up 0 bases and J gave up 9 bases, with 15 bases separating them. The CDR3 has 14 amino acids. The CDR3 region is CAWSVGDRPPEQFF. CDR3 nucleotide sequence: TGTGCCTGGAGTGTGGGCGACAGGCCGCCTGAGCAGTTCTTC.

The V and J genes are TRBV21-1 and TRBJ1-1; TRBD1 was called by the table and not checked on the DNA. TRBV21-1 is given as a pseudogene. The CDR3 length is 16 residues. The CDR3 DNA follows: TGTGCCAGCAGCAAAAGGGGGCCTACAGTGTACACTGAAGCTTTCTTT. Protein product: CASSKRGPTVYTEAFF.

The genes are TRBV4-3 and TRBJ1-4; 8 bases are shared with TRBD1. This CDR3 is built from 14 residues. Trimming took 1 base from V and 7 from J; bases not matched to a gene: 2. The germline V gene encodes CDR1 LGHNA and CDR2 YSLEER. The CDR3 region is CASSQGQGPEKLFF. The CDR3 nucleotides are TGCGCCAGCAGCCAAGGACAGGGGCCTGAAAAACTGTTTTTT.

This clone was detected only a few times. The chain is built from TRBV6-5 and TRBJ1-1; perhaps TRBD1 as D (6 bases). Trimming left V 2 bases short and J 2 bases short, with 15 bases between. This CDR3 is built from 16 residues. Per the germline V gene, CDR1 is MNHEY and CDR2 is SVGAGI. CDR3 nucleotides: TGTGCCAGCAGTTACCGTAGTGGGGGCGCAAACACTGAAGCTTTCTTT. It translates to CASSYRSGGANTEAFF.

There are a few counts of this clone. The chain is built from TRBV6-1 and TRBJ2-1; 11 positions match TRBD2. Germline values: CDR1 MNHNS, CDR2 SASEGT. This CDR3 contains 15 residues. Trimming cost V 7 bases and J 8 bases; bases outside gene matches: 10. CDR3 protein: CASTQTSGSSYEQFF. The CDR3 DNA is TGTGCCAGCACACAAACTAGCGGGAGTTCGTATGAGCAGTTCTTC.

J is TRBJ2-1 and V is TRBV6-6, with 8 nucleotides matching TRBD2. Germline V CDR1 and CDR2: MNHNY, SVGAGI (reference sequence). The CDR3 has 14 residues. After removal of 7 bases from V and 7 bases from J, the junction contained 9 bases not matched to a gene. The DNA for the CDR3 is TGTGCCAGCACCAACGGGGGGGGGTTTAATGAGCAGTTCTTC. It translates to CASTNGGGFNEQFF.

V and J are TRBV5-1 and TRBJ2-7; D might be TRBD1 (6 bases). Per germline, CDR1 SGHRS and CDR2 YFSETQ. The length of the CDR3 is 14 residues. Trimming stripped 4 bases from V and 2 bases from J, with 13 bases between. DNA for the CDR3: TGCGCCAGCAGCCTACAGGGTTCCCCCTACGAGCAGTACTTC. It encodes CASSLQGSPYEQYF.

The J gene is TRBJ1-5, the V gene TRBV18; 7 bases fit TRBD1. This CDR3 contains 16 residues. The trim removed 6 bases at V and 4 bases at J, leaving 12 bases unmatched. Germline loops: CDR1 KGHSH, CDR2 LQKENI. This chain's CDR3 is CASSLRGQELNQPQHF. For the CDR3, the DNA is TGTGCCAGCTCTCTAAGAGGACAGGAATTAAATCAGCCCCAGCATTTT.

The chain combines TRBV9 with TRBJ1-2, with D perhaps matching TRBD1 (5 bases). Germline V CDR1 and CDR2: SGDLS, YYNGEE. The CDR3 contains 14 residues. Trimming stripped 7 bases from V and 0 bases from J, with 13 bases between. In DNA, the CDR3 is TGTGCCAGCGCGACAGATCTTACTAACTATGGCTACACCTTC. Encoded protein: CASATDLTNYGYTF.